One and the same sample provided the 2 T cell receptor beta chains below, sequenced in a study of blood T cells in healthy people across ages. Then a second PCR, running about 6 to 12 cycles, was carried out with a sample-barcoded 5' primer and a J-beta primer mix. From the 5' RACE reads, TCRdb called clonotypes with MiXCR, one entry per CDR3 protein. The data show about 1.4 million distinct CDR3 sequences, with around 59% seen just once and over 5.5% held by the top ten. The specimen was blood. Receptors were obtained from a young man in good health.

This clonotype was detected only once. J is TRBJ1-5 and V is TRBV12-3 or TRBV12-4; D unclear. The CDR3 consists of 14 residues. V shed 1 base and J shed 7 bases, with 11 bases lying between them. The CDR3 loop is CASSLGTGRQPQHF. The CDR3 bases are TGTGCCAGCAGTTTAGGTACGGGCCGGCAGCCCCAGCATTTT.

This clonotype was counted once. Germline is not matched at one junction end, which may reflect a read error. The J gene is TRBJ2-2, the V gene TRBV6-5; TRBD2 might be the D (6 bases). Germline V gene lookup returns CDR1 MNHEY and CDR2 SVGAGI. The CDR3 spans 17 residues. The CDR3 region has the DNA TGTGCCAGCAGTTACAGTCGGGGTAGCACAAACACCGGGGGGCTGTTTTTT. It yields the protein CASSYSRGSTNTGGLFF.